This T cell receptor beta chain stems from a study of OX40 agonist ivuxolimab in advanced cancers. At the level of the study: Ivuxolimab was administered intravenously to patients at 0.01 to 10 mg/kg every 2 weeks.

The sampling schedule covered blood at baseline, cycle 4 day 1, and cycle 7 day 1. Study findings and constraints: Nonresponders included some who also had low normalized T-cell clonal expansion.

About this clone: Its antigen is as yet unknown.

Measured with immunoSEQ multiplex PCR; TCRdb has only the in-frame clones, and not every one. The sample has 73,000 or so clones, roughly four fifths seen once. The CDR3 sequence is 14 residues long. Deletions cut 2 bases from V and 7 bases from J, with 12 bases between. Per germline, CDR1 MNHEY and CDR2 SVGAGI. This TCR came from an adult with an advanced solid tumor such as melanoma, head and neck, liver or kidney cancer. This specimen was CD4+ or CD8+ T cells sorted from blood, taken in a trial of the OX40 agonist ivuxolimab. This rearrangement joins TRBV6-5 to TRBJ2-1; maybe TRBD2 (6 bases). Here the CDR3 DNA reads TGTGCCAGCAGTTACCCCGGGGGACCTAATGAGCAGTTCTTC. Its translation is CASSYPGGPNEQFF.